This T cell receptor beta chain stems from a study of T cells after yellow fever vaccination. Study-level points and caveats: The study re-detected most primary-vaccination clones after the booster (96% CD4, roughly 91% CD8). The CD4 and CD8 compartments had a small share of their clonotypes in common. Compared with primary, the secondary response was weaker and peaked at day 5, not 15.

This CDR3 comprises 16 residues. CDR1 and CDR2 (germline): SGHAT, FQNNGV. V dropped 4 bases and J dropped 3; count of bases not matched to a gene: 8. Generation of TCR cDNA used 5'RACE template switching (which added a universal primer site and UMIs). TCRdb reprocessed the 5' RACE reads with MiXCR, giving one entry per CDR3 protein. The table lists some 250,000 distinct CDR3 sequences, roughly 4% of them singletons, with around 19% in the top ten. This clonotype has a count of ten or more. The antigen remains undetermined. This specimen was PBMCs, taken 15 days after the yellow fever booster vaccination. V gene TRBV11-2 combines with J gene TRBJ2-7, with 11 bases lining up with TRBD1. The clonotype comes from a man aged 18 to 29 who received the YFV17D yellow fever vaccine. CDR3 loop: CASSYPGQGVVYEQYV. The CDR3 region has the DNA TGTGCCAGCAGCTATCCGGGACAGGGGGTAGTCTACGAGCAGTACGTC.